This TCR beta chain was sequenced for a study of CD8 T cells in ankylosing spondylitis. Trimming removed 7 bases at V and 4 bases at J, with 11 bases between. The CDR3 spans 13 residues. Quantitative 5'-RACE with molecular barcodes generated TCR beta libraries. TCRdb reprocessed the 5' RACE reads with MiXCR, giving one entry per CDR3 protein. The sample has fewer than 250,000 distinct CDR3 sequences; about 30% are singletons. This clonotype was found once. Material for sequencing was blood, either unsorted or a sorted T cell fraction (not recorded which). The chain uses TRBV12-3 or TRBV12-4 and TRBJ1-5; no reliable D call. The TCR was taken from a male donor with ankylosing spondylitis or in good health (not recorded which). This chain's CDR3 is CASMQFNNQPQHF. In nucleotides, the CDR3 is TGTGCCAGCATGCAGTTTAATAATCAGCCCCAGCATTTT.